This paragraph covers one T cell receptor (beta chain) sequence. This sample is drawn from a study of shared clonotypes between healthy human individuals. Only in-frame clones appear in the TCRdb table, and some are missing; sequencing was by immunoSEQ multiplex PCR. Altogether about 730,000 clones are present, roughly two thirds being singletons, with the ten largest covering about 1.8%. This CDR3 has 16 amino acids. V trimming: 6 bases; J trimming: 3 bases; junction bases outside the gene matches: 9. The germline gives CDR1 MDHEN, CDR2 SYDVKM. The sequenced sample was memory CD4+ T cells sorted from blood. The subset was: CD45RA-negative fraction. The rearrangement joins TRBV28 to TRBJ1-3; TRBD1 aligns across 9 bases. The clonotype comes from a woman aged 25 to 39 in good health. In nucleotides, the CDR3 is TGTGCCAGCAGAGAGCCACAGGGGGCTGTTGGAAACACCATATATTTT. Amino acids: CASREPQGAVGNTIYF.